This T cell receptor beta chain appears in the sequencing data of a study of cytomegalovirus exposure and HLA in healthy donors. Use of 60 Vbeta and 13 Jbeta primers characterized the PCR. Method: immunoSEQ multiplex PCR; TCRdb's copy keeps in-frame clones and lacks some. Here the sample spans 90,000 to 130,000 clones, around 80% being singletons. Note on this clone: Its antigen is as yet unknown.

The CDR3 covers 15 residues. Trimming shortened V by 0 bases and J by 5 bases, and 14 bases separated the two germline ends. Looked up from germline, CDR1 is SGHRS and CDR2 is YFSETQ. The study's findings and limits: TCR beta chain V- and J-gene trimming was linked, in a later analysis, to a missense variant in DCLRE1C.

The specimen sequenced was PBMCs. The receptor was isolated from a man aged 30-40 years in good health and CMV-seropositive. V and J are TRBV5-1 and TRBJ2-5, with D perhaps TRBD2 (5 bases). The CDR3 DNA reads TGCGCCAGCAGCTTGGCACCCCGGGGTCAGGAGACCCAGTACTTC. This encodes CASSLAPRGQETQYF.